This T cell receptor beta chain was profiled in a study of monozygotic twins with inflammatory bowel disease. A template switching step added UMIs, each with a 6-nucleotide sample barcode. Nested PCRs of around 15 and 9 cycles, two in total, were run on TCRalpha and TCRbeta cDNA. TCRdb processed the 5' RACE reads again and assigns one entry to each CDR3 protein, with no DNA. This table holds approximately 400,000 distinct CDR3 sequences. Germline V gene lookup returns CDR1 PRHDT and CDR2 FYEKMQ (reference sequence). This CDR3 is 15 amino acids long. Blood samples, whole and unsorted for T cells, yielded the isolated total RNA.

The chain links TRBV13 to TRBJ2-7; the TCRdb call, TRBD1, lacks DNA for checking. Sequenced material: blood. The sequence derives from a human donor with ulcerative colitis or Crohn's disease, or a healthy co-twin of an affected twin (not recorded which). The CDR3 spells CASSRTGTGVYEQYF.